This T cell receptor (beta chain) was captured in a study of response to subunit inactivated influenza vaccine. This clonotype occurred a few times. Its matching antigen is unknown. Notes on the study in general: Authors suggested seasonal influenza vaccinations each recruit few new T cells.

This CDR3 has 16 amino acids. V lost 4 bases and J lost 4; bases outside the gene matches: 9. The germline CDR1 and CDR2 sequences are SGHTA and FQGTGA. MiXCR was run by TCRdb on the RT-PCR reads, yielding one entry per CDR3 protein. Here the sample spans 450,000 to 600,000 distinct CDR3 sequences, approximately 7.6% being singletons. The sequencing used PBMCs from blood, collected 23 months after vaccination. This sequence was found in a man between 45 and 75 years old who received an inactivated influenza vaccine. V gene TRBV7-3 combines with J gene TRBJ2-2; 7 bases align to TRBD1. The CDR3 DNA follows: TGTGCCAGCAGCTCTTTTCCGGGACAGCCCACCGGGGAGCTGTTTTTT. Translating it yields CASSSFPGQPTGELFF.